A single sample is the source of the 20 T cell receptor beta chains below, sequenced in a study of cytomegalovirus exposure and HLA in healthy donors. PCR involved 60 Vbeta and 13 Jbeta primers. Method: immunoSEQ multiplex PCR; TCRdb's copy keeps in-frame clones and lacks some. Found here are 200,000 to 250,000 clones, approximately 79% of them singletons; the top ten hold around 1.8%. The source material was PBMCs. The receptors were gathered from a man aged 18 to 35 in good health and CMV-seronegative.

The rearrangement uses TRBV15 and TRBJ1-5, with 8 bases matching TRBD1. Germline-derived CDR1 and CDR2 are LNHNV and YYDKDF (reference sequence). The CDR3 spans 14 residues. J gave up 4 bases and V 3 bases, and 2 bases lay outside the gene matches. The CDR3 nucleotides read TGTGCCACCAGCAGGACAGGGGATAATCAGCCCCAGCATTTT. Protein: CATSRTGDNQPQHF.

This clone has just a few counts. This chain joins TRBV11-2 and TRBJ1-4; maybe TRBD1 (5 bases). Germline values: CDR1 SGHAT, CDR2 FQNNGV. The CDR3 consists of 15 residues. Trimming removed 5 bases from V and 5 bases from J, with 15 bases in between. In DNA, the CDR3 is TGTGCCAGCAGCCCAGATGGGACTACAAATGAAAAACTGTTTTTT. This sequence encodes CASSPDGTTNEKLFF.

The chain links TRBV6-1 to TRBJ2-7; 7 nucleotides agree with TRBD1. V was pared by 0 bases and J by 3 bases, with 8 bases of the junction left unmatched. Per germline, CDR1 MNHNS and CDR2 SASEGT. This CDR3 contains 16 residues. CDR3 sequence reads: CASSEAETGRGYEQYF. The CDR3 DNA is TGTGCCAGCAGTGAAGCGGAGACAGGGCGTGGCTACGAGCAGTACTTC.

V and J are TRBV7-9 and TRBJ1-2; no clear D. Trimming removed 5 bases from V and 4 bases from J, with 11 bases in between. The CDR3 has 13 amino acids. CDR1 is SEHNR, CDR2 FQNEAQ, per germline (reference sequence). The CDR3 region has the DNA TGTGCCAGCAGCCGTACTGAGGGCTATGGCTACACCTTC. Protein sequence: CASSRTEGYGYTF.

DNA of the CDR3: TGTGCCAGCAGTGAGCATTCACTGACCTACGAGCAGTACTTC. Protein product: CASSEHSLTYEQYF. The chain links TRBV2 to TRBJ2-7; D remains ambiguous. CDR1 and CDR2 (germline): SNHLY, FYNNEI. Between the trimmed V and J ends, which lost 3 bases and 2 bases, there was a span of 11 bases. CDR3 size: 14 residues. Using reference TRBV2 and TRBJ2-7 for the parts outside the CDR3, the full variable domain is EPEVTQTPSHQVTQMGQEVILRCVPISNHLYFYWYRQILGQKVEFLVSFYNNEISEKSEIFDDQFSVERPDGSNFTLKIRSTKLEDSAMYFCASSEHSLTYEQYFGPGTRLTVT.

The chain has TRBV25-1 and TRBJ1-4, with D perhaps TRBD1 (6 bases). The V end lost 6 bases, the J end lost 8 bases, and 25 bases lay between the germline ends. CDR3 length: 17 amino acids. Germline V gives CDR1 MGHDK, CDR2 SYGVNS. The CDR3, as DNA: TGTGCCAGCAGCGCCCCAGGGGTGGGCCGGGGAGCCGAAAAACTGTTTTTT. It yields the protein CASSAPGVGRGAEKLFF.

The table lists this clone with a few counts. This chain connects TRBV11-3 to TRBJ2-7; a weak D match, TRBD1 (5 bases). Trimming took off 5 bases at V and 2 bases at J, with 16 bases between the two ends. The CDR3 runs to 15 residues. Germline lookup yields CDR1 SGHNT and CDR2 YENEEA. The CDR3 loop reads CASSLGAGQAYEQYF. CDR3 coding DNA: TGTGCCAGCAGCCTAGGGGCAGGTCAAGCCTACGAGCAGTACTTC.

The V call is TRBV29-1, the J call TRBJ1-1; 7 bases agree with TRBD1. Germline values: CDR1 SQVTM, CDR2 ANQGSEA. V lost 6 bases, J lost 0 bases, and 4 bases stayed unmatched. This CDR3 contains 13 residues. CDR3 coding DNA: TGCAGCGTACACAGGGGAATGAACACTGAAGCTTTCTTT. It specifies CSVHRGMNTEAFF. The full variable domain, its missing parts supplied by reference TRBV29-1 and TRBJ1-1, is SAVISQKPSRDICQRGTSLTIQCQVDSQVTMMFWYRQQPGQSLTLIATANQGSEATYESGFVIDKFPISRPNLTFSTLTVSNMSPEDSSIYLCSVHRGMNTEAFFGQGTRLTVV.

CDR3 nucleotides: TGTGCCAGCGATAACGGACAGGGGGCGACTAGAAATGGCTACACCTTC. This encodes CASDNGQGATRNGYTF. The chain uses TRBV19 and TRBJ1-2; 11 positions agree with TRBD1. Germline assignment: CDR1 LNHDA and CDR2 SQIVND (reference sequence). The CDR3 consists of 16 residues. The trim removed 9 bases at V and 6 bases at J, leaving 15 bases unmatched.

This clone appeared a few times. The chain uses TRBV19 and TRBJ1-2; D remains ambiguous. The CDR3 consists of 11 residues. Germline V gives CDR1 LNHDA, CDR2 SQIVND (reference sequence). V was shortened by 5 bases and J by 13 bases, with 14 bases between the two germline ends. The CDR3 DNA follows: TGTGCCAGTAGTCTGTCAGGATATTTCACCTTC. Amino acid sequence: CASSLSGYFTF.

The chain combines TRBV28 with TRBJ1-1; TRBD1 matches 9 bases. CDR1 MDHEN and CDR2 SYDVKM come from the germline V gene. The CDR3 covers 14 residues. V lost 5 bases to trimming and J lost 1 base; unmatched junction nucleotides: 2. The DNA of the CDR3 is TGTGCCAGCAGTCAACAGGGGGCGAACACTGAAGCTTTCTTT. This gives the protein CASSQQGANTEAFF.

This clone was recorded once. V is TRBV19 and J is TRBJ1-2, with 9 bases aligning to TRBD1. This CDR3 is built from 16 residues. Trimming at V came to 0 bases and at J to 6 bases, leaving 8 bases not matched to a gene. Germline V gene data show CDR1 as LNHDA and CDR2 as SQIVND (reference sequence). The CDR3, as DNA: TGTGCCAGTAGTATAGATTCCCGGGACAGGGAAAATGGCTACACCTTC. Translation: CASSIDSRDRENGYTF.

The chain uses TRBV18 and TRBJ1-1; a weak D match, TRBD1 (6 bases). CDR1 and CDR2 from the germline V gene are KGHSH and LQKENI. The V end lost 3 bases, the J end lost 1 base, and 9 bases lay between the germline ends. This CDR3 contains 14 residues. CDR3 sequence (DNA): TGTGCCAGCTCACCGAGGACAGCGAACACTGAAGCTTTCTTT. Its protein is CASSPRTANTEAFF.

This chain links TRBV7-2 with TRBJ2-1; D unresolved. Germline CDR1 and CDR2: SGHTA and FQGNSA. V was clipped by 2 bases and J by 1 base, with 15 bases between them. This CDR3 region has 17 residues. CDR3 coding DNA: TGTGCCAGCAGCTTACCCCTTTCGCTAGTATCCTACAATGAGCAGTTCTTC. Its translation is CASSLPLSLVSYNEQFF.

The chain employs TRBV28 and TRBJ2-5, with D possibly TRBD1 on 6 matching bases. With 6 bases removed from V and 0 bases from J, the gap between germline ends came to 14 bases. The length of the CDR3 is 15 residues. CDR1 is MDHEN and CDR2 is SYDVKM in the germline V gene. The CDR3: CASRGAQGNQETQYF. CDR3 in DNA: TGTGCCAGCAGGGGAGCACAGGGAAACCAAGAGACCCAGTACTTC.

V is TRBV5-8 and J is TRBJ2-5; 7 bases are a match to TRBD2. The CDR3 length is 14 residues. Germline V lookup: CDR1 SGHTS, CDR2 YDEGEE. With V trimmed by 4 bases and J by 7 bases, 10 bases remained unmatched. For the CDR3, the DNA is TGTGCCAGCAGCCCGGGACTACGCCTAGGGACCCAGTACTTC. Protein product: CASSPGLRLGTQYF.

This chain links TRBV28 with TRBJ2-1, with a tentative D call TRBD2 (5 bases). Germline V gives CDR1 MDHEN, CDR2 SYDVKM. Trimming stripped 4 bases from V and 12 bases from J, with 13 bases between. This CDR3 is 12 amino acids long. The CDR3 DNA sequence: TGTGCCAGCAGTTACTTACCTCGGGGGCAGTTCTTC. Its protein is CASSYLPRGQFF.

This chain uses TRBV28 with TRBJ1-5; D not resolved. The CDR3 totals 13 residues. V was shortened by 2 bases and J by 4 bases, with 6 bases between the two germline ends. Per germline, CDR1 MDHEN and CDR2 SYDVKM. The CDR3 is CASSLGPNQPQHF. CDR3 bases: TGTGCCAGCAGTTTAGGGCCAAATCAGCCCCAGCATTTT.

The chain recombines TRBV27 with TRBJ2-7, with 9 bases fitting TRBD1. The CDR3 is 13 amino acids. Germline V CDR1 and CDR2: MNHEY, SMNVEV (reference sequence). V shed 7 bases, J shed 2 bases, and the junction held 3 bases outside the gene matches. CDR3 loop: CASTRTGAYEQYF. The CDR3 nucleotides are TGTGCCAGCACCCGGACAGGGGCCTACGAGCAGTACTTC.

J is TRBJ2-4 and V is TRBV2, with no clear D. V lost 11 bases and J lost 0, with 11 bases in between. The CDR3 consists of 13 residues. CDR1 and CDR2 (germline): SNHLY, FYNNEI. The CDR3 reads CAGLGLAKNIQYF. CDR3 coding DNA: TGTGCCGGTTTGGGCTTAGCCAAAAACATTCAGTACTTC.